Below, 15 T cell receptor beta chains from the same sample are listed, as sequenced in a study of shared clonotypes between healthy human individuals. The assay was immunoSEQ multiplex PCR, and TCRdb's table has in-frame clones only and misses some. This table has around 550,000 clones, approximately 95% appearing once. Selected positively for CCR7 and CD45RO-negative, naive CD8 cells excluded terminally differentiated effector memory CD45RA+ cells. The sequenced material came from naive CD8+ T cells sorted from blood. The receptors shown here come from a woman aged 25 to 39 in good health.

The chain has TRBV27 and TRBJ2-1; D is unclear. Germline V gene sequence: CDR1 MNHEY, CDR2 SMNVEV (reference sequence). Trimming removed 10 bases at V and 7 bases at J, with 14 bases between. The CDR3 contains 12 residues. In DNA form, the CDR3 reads TGTGCCACCGCAACGGGTTGGAATGAGCAGTTCTTC. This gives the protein CATATGWNEQFF.

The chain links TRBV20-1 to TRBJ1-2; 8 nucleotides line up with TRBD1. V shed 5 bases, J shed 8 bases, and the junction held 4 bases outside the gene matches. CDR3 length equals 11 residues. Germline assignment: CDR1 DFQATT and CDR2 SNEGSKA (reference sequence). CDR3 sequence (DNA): TGCAGTGCTCGGACAGGGACCGGCTACACCTTC. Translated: CSARTGTGYTF.

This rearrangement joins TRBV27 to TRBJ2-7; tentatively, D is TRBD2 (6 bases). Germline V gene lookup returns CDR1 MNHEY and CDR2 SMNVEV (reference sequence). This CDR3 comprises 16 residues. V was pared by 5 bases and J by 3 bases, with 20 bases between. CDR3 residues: CASSPSGGESIYEQYF. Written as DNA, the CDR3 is TGTGCCAGCAGTCCCTCCGGCGGGGAGAGTATCTACGAGCAGTACTTC.

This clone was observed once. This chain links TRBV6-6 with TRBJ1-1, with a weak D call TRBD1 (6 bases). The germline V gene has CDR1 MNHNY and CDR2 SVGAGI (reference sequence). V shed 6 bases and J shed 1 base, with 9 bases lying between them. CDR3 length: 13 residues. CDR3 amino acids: CASRLQGNTEAFF. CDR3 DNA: TGTGCCAGCAGACTACAGGGGAACACTGAAGCTTTCTTT.

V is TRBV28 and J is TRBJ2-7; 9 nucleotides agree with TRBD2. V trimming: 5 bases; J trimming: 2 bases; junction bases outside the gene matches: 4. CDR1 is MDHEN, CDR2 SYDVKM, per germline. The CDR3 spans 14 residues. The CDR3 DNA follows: TGTGCCAGCAGTATACAGCGGGGGGCCTACGAGCAGTACTTC. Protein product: CASSIQRGAYEQYF.

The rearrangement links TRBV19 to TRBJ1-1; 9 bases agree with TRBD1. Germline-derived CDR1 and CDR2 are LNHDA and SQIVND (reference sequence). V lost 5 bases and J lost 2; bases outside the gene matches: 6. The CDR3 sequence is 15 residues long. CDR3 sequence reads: CASSDGTGSNTEAFF. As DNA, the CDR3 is TGTGCCAGTAGTGACGGGACAGGGAGTAACACTGAAGCTTTCTTT.

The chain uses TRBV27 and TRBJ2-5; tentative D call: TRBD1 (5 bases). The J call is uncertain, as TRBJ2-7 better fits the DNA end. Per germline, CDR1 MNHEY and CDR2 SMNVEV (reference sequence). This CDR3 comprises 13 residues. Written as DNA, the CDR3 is TGTGCCAGCAGTTTACAGGGCAGCTACGAGCAGTACTTC. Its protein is CASSLQGSYEQYF.

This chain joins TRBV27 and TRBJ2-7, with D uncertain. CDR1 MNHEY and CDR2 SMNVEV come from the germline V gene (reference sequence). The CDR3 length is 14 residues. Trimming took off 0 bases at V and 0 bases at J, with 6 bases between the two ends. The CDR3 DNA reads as TGTGCCAGCAGTTTATCGGTCAGCTCCTACGAGCAGTACTTC. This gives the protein CASSLSVSSYEQYF.

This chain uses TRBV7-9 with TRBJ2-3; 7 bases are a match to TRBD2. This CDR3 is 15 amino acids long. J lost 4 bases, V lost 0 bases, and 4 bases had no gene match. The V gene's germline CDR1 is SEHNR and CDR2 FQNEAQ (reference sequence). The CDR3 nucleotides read TGTGCCAGCAGCTTAGCGGGAGGGCCCCCAGATACGCAGTATTTT. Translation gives CASSLAGGPPDTQYF.

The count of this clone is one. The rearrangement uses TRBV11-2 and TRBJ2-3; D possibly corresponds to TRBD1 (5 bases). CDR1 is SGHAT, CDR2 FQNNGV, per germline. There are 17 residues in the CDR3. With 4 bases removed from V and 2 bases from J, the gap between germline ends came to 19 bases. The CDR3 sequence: CASSSIAKGKITDTQYF. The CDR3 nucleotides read TGTGCCAGCAGCTCGATAGCCAAGGGGAAGATCACAGATACGCAGTATTTT. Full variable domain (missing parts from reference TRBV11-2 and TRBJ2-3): EAGVAQSPRYKIIEKRQSVAFWCNPISGHATLYWYQQILGQGPKLLIQFQNNGVVDDSQLPKDRFSAERLKGVDSTLKIQPAKLEDSAVYLCASSSIAKGKITDTQYFGPGTRLTVL.

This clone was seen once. The DNA of the CDR3 is TGTGCCATCAGTGAGGATAAGACAGGCGCCTACGAGCAGTACTTC. It yields the protein CAISEDKTGAYEQYF. J is TRBJ2-7 and V is TRBV10-3, with a possible D match to TRBD1 (6 bases). Germline V gene lookup returns CDR1 ENHRY and CDR2 SYGVKD. This CDR3 is 15 amino acids long. V was pared by 2 bases and J by 2 bases, with 13 bases between.

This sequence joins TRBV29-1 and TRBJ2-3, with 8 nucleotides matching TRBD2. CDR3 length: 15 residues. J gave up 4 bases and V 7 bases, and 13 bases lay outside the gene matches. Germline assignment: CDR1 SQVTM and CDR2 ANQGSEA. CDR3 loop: CSAGLSGGSADTQYF. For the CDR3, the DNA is TGCAGCGCTGGACTAAGCGGGGGTAGTGCAGATACGCAGTATTTT.

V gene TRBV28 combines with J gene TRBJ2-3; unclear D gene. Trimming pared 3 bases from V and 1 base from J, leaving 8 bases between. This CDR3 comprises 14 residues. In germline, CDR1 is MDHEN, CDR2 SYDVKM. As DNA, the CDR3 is TGTGCCAGCAGTTTCGGGCAGGGCACAGATACGCAGTATTTT. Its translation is CASSFGQGTDTQYF.

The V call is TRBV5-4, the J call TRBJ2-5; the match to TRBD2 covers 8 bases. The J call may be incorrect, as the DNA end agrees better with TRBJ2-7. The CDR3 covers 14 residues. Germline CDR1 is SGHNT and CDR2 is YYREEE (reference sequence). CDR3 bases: TGTGCCAGCAGCTTGCGGGAGGGCCCCTACGAGCAGTACTTC. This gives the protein CASSLREGPYEQYF.

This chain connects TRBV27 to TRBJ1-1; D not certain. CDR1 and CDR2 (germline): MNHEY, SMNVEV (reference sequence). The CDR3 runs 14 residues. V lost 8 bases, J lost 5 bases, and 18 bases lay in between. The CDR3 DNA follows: TGTGCCAGCTCATCTCGGCATACCGCGACTGAAGCTTTCTTT. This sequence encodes CASSSRHTATEAFF.